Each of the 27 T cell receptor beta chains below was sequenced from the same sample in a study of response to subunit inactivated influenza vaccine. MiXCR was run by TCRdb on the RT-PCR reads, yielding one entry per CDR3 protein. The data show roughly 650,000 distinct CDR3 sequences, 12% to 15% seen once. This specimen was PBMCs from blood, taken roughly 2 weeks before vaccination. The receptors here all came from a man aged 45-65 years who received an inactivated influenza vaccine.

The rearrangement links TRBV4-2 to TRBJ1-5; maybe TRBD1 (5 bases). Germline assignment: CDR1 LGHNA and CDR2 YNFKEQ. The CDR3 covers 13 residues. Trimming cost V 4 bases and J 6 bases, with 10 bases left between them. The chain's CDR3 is CASSPGLGQPQHF. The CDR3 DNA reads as TGTGCCAGCAGCCCGGGGCTGGGTCAGCCCCAGCATTTT.

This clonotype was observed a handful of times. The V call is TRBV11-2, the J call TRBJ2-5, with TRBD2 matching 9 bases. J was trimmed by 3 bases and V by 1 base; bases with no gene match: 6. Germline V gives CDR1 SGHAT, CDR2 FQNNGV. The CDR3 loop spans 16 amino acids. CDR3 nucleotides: TGTGCCAGCAGCTTAGTGGCGGGAGGGCGAGAAGAGACCCAGTACTTC. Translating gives CASSLVAGGREETQYF.

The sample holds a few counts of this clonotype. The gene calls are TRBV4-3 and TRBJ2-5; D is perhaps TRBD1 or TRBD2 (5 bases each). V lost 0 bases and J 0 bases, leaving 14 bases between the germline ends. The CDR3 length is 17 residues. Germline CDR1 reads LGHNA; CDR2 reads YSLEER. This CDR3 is CASSQDHRGRYQETQYF. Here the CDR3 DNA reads TGCGCCAGCAGCCAAGATCATCGGGGCCGGTACCAAGAGACCCAGTACTTC.

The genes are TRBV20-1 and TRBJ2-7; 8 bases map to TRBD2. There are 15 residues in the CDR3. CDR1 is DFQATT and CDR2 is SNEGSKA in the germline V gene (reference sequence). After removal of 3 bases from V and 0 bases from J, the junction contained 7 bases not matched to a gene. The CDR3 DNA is TGCAGTGCTAGTCCAACTAGCGGCAACTCCTACGAGCAGTACTTC. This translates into CSASPTSGNSYEQYF.

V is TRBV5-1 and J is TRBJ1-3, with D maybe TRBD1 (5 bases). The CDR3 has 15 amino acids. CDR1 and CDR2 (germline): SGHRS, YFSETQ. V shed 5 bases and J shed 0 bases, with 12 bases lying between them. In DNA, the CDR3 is TGCGCCAGCAGGGACGGGGCCGCCTCTGGAAACACCATATATTTT. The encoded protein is CASRDGAASGNTIYF.

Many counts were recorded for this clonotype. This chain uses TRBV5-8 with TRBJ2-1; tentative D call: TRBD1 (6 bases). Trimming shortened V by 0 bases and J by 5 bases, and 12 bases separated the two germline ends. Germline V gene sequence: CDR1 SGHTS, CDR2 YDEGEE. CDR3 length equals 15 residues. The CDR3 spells CASSLDPTGDNEQFF. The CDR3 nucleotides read TGTGCCAGCAGCTTGGATCCGACAGGAGACAATGAGCAGTTCTTC.

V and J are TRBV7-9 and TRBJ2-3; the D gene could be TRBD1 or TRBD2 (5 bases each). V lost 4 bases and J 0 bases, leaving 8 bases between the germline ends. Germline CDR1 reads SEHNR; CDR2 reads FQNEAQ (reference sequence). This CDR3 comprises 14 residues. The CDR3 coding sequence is TGTGCCAGCAGCTGGGGACCCAGCACAGATACGCAGTATTTT. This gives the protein CASSWGPSTDTQYF.

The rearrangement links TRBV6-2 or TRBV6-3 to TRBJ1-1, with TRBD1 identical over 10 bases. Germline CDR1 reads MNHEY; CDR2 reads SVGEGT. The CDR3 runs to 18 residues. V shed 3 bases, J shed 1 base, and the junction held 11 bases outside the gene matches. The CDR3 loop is CASSYTMGRQGANTEAFF. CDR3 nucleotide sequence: TGTGCCAGCAGTTATACCATGGGGAGACAGGGGGCGAACACTGAAGCTTTCTTT.

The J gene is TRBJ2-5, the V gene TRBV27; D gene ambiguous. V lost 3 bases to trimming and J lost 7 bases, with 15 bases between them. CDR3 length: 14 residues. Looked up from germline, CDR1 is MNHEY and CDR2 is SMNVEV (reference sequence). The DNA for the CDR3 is TGTGCCAGCAGTTTCCGGACGACCCCGGGGACCCAGTACTTC. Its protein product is CASSFRTTPGTQYF.

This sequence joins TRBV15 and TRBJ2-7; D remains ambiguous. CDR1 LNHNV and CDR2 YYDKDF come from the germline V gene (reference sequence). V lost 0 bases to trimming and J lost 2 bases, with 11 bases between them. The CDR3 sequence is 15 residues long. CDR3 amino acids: CATSRDQGLAYEQYF. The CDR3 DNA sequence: TGTGCCACCAGCAGAGATCAAGGTCTAGCCTACGAGCAGTACTTC.

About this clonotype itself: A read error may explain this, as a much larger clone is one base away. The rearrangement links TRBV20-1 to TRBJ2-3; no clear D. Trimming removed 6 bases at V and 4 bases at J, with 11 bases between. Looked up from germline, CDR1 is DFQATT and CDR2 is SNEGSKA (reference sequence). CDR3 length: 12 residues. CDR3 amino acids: CSAHLGSDTQYF. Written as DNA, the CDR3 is TGCAGTGCGCATCTGGGGTCAGATACGCAGTATTTT.

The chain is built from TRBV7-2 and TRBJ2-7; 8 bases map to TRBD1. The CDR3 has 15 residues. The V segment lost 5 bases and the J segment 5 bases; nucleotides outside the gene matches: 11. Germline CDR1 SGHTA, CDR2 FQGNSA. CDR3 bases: TGTGCCAGCAGCCTAGTCCCGGGGACAGGCAACGAGCAGTACTTC. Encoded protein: CASSLVPGTGNEQYF.

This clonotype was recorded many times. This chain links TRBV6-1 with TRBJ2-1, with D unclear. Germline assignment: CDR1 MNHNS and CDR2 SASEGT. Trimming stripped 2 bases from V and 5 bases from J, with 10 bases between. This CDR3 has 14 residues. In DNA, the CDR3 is TGTGCCAGCAGTGAATTAGGGAAGAACAATGAGCAGTTCTTC. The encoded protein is CASSELGKNNEQFF.

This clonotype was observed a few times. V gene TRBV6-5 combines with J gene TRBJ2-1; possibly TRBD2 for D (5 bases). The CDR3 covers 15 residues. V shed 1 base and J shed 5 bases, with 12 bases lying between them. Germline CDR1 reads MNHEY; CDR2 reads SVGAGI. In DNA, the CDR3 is TGTGCCAGCAGTTACTACCCCCCCGGGGACAATGAGCAGTTCTTC. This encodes CASSYYPPGDNEQFF.

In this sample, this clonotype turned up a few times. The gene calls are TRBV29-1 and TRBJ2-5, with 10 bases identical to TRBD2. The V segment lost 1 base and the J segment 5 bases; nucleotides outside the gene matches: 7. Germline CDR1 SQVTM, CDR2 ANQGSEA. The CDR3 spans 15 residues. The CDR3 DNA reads TGCAGCGTTGAAGGGCTAGCGGGAGACGAGGAGACCCAGTACTTC. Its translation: CSVEGLAGDEETQYF.

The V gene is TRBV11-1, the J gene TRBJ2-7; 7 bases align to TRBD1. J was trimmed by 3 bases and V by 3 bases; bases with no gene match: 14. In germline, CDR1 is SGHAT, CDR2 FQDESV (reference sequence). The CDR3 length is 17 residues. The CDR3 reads CASSFDPTTGSLYEQYF. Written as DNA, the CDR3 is TGTGCCAGCAGCTTCGACCCAACGACAGGGTCCCTCTACGAGCAGTACTTC.

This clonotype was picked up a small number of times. This chain's CDR3 is CASSQEWIAIDYFYNEQFF. CDR3 DNA: TGCGCCAGCAGCCAAGAATGGATCGCGATCGACTATTTCTACAATGAGCAGTTCTTC. This chain joins TRBV4-3 and TRBJ2-1; maybe TRBD2 (5 bases). Looked up from germline, CDR1 is LGHNA and CDR2 is YSLEER. The V and J ends lost 0 bases and 3 bases respectively, with 21 bases between them. The CDR3 sequence is 19 residues long.

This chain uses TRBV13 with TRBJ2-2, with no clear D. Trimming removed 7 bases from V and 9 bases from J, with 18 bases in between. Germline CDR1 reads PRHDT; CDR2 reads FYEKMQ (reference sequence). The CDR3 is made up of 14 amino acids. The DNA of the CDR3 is TGTGCCAGCAAACAATTATCACTGGGCAGGGAGCTGTTTTTT. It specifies CASKQLSLGRELFF.

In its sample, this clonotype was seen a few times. The CDR3 coding sequence is TGCGCCAGCAGCCAACCCAGTTCAAAAGATACGCAGTATTTT. As protein: CASSQPSSKDTQYF. The chain recombines TRBV4-1 with TRBJ2-3, with D hard to call. This CDR3 spans 14 amino acids. Germline CDR1 and CDR2: MGHRA and YSYEKL. Trimming left V 2 bases short and J 5 bases short, with 11 bases between.

The chain's CDR3 is CASETSGKETQYF. CDR3 coding DNA: TGTGCCAGCGAAACTAGCGGGAAAGAGACCCAGTACTTC. V and J are TRBV28 and TRBJ2-5; 10 bases align to TRBD2. This CDR3 is 13 amino acids long. Unmatched junction bases numbered 3, after V lost 8 bases and J lost 3 bases. Germline V gene lookup returns CDR1 MDHEN and CDR2 SYDVKM.

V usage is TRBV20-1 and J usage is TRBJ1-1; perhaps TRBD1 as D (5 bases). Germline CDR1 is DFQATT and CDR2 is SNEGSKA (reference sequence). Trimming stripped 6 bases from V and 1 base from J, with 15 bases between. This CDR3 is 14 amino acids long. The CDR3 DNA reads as TGCAGTGCGGGGGACGTCAGAGGGAACACTGAAGCTTTCTTT. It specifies CSAGDVRGNTEAFF.

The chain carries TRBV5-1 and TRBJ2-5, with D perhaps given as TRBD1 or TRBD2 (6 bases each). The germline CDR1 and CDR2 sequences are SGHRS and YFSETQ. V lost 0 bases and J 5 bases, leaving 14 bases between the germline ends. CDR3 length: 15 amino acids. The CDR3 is CASSLAGTGRETQYF. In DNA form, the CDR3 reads TGCGCCAGCAGCTTGGCCGGAACAGGGAGGGAGACCCAGTACTTC.

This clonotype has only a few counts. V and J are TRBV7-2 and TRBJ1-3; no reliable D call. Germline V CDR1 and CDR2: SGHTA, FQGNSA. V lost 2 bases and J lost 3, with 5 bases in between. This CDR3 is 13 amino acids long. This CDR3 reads CASSLLLGNTIYF. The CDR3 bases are TGTGCCAGCAGCTTACTTCTTGGAAACACCATATATTTT. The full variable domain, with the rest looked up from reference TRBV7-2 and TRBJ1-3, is GAGVSQSPSNKVTEKGKDVELRCDPISGHTALYWYRQSLGQGLEFLIYFQGNSAPDKSGLPSDRFSAERTGGSVSTLTIQRTQQEDSAVYLCASSLLLGNTIYFGEGSWLTVV.

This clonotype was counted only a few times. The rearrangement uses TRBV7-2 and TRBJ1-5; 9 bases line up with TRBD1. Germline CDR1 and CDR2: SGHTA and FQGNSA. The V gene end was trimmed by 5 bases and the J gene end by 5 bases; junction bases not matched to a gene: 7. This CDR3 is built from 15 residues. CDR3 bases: TGTGCCAGCAGCGTATGGACAGGGGCAGATCAGCCCCAGCATTTT. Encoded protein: CASSVWTGADQPQHF.

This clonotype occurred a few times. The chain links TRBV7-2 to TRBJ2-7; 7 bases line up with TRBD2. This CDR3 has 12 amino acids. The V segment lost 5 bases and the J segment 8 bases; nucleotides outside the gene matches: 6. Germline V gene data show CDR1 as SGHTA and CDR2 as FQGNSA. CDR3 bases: TGTGCCAGCAGCCAGACTAGCTCCAAGCAGTACTTC. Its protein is CASSQTSSKQYF.

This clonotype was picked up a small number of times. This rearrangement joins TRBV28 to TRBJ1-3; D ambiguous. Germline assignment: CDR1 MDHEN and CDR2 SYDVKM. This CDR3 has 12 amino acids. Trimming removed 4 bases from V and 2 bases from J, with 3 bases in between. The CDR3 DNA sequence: TGTGCCAGCAGTTGGACTGGAAACACCATATATTTT. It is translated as CASSWTGNTIYF.

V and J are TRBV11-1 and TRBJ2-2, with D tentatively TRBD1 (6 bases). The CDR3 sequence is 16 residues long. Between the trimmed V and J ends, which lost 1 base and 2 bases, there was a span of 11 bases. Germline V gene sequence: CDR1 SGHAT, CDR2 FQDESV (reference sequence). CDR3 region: CASSLVGGYNTGELFF. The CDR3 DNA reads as TGTGCCAGCAGCTTAGTAGGGGGTTATAACACCGGGGAGCTGTTTTTT.